The next 2 T cell receptor beta chains were all read from a single sample in a study of cytomegalovirus exposure and HLA in healthy donors. In the PCR, 60 Vbeta and 13 Jbeta primers were used. Assay: immunoSEQ multiplex PCR; the TCRdb copy retains only in-frame clones and omits some. The sample has about 190,000 clones, roughly 80% seen once. The sequenced sample was PBMCs. The receptors shown here come from a woman aged 25 to 39 in good health and CMV-seropositive.

Only a few counts were recorded for this clone. V is TRBV5-1 and J is TRBJ2-7, with D possibly being TRBD1 (6 bases). Trimming took off 2 bases at V and 2 bases at J, with 11 bases between the two ends. CDR3 length equals 14 residues. Germline CDR1 reads SGHRS; CDR2 reads YFSETQ. The CDR3 protein is CASSLGGQTYEQYF. In nucleotides, the CDR3 is TGCGCCAGCAGCTTAGGGGGACAAACCTACGAGCAGTACTTC. The full variable domain, its missing parts supplied by reference TRBV5-1 and TRBJ2-7, is KAGVTQTPRYLIKTRGQQVTLSCSPISGHRSVSWYQQTPGQGLQFLFEYFSETQRNKGNFPGRFSGRQFSNSRSEMNVSTLELGDSALYLCASSLGGQTYEQYFGPGTRLTVT.

This sequence joins TRBV6-1 and TRBJ1-5, with D hard to call. Germline V gene sequence: CDR1 MNHNS, CDR2 SASEGT. The CDR3 runs 14 residues. Trimming cost V 6 bases and J 1 base, with 10 bases left between them. CDR3 in amino acids: CASSDTDSNQPQHF. The DNA for the CDR3 is TGTGCCAGCAGCGACACAGACAGCAATCAGCCCCAGCATTTT.